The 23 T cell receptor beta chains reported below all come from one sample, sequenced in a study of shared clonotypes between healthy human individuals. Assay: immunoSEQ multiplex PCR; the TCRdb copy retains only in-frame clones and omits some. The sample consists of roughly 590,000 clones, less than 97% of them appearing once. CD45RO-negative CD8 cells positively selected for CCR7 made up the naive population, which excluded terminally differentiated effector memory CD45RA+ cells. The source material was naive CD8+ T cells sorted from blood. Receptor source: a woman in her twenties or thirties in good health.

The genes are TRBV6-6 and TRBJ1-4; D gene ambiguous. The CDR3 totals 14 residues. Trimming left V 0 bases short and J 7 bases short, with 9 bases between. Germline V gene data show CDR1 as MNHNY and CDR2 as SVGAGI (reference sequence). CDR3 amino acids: CASSYSLTLEKLFF. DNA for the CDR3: TGTGCCAGCAGTTACTCCCTCACCCTTGAAAAACTGTTTTTT.

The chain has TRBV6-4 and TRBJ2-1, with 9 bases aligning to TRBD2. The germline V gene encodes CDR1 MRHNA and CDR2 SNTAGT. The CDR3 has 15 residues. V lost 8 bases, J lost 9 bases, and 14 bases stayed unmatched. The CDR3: CASRHRSGSYGEQFF. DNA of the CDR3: TGTGCCAGCCGACACCGTAGCGGGAGCTACGGTGAGCAGTTCTTC.

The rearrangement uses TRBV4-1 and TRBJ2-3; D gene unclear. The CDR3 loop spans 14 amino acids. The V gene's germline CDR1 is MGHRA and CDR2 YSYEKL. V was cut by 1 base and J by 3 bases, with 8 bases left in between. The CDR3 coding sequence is TGCGCCAGCAGCCAAGTAGGACGGACAGATACGCAGTATTTT. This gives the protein CASSQVGRTDTQYF.

The CDR3 spells CASLGGYEQYF. The CDR3 coding sequence is TGTGCCAGCCTAGGGGGTTACGAGCAGTACTTC. The chain employs TRBV6-6 and TRBJ2-7; weak D call: TRBD1 (6 bases). Per germline, CDR1 MNHNY and CDR2 SVGAGI (reference sequence). The V end was cut by 8 bases, the J end by 4 bases, with 9 bases between. The CDR3 extends over 11 amino acids.

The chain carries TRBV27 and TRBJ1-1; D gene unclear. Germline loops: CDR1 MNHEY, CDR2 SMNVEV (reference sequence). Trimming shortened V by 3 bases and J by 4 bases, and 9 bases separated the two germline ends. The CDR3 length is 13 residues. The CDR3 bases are TGTGCCAGCAGTTTCGGATTCGGCACTGAAGCTTTCTTT. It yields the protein CASSFGFGTEAFF.

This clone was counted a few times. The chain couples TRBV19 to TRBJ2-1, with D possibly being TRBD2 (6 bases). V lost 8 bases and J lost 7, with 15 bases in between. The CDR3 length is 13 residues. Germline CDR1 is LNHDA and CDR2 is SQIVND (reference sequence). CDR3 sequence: CASALSGANEQFF. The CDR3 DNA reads TGTGCCAGTGCCCTTTCGGGAGCGAATGAGCAGTTCTTC. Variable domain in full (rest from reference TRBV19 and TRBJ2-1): DGGITQSPKYLFRKEGQNVTLSCEQNLNHDAMYWYRQDPGQGLRLIYYSQIVNDFQKGDIAEGYSVSREKKESFPLTVTSAQKNPTAFYLCASALSGANEQFFGPGTRLTVL.

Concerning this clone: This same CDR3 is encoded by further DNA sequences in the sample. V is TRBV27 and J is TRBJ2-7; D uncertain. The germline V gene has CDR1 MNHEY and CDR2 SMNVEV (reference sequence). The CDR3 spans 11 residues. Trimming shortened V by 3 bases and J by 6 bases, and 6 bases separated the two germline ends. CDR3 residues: CASSFGREQYF. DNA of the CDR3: TGTGCCAGCAGTTTCGGGCGCGAGCAGTACTTC.

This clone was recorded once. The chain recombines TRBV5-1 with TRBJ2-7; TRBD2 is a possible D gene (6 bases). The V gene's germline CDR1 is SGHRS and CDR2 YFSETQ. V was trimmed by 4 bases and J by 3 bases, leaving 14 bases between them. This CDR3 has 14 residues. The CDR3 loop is CASSRAGGVYEQYF. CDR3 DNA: TGCGCCAGCAGCCGGGCCGGAGGGGTCTACGAGCAGTACTTC.

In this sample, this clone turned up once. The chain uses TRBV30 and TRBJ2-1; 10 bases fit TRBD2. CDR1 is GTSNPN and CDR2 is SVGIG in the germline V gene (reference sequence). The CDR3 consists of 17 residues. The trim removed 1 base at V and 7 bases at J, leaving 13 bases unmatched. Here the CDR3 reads CAWSDGASGRAENEQFF. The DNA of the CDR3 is TGTGCCTGGAGTGATGGGGCCAGCGGGAGGGCCGAAAATGAGCAGTTCTTC. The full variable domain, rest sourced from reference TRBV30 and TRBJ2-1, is SQTIHQWPATLVQPVGSPLSLECTVEGTSNPNLYWYRQAAGRGLQLLFYSVGIGQISSEVPQNLSASRPQDRQFILSSKKLLLSDSGFYLCAWSDGASGRAENEQFFGPGTRLTVL.

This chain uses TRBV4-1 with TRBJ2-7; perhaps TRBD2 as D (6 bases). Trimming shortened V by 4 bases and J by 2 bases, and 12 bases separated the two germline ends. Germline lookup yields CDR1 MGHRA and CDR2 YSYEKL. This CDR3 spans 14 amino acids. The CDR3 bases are TGCGCCAGCAGCCCACGGTCGGGAGCCTACGAGCAGTACTTC. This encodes CASSPRSGAYEQYF.

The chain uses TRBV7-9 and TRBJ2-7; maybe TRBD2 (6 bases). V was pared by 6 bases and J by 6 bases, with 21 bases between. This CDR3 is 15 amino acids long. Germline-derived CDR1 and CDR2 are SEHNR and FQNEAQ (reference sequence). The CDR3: CASRGGVEHGGEQYF. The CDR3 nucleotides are TGTGCCAGCAGGGGCGGGGTGGAGCACGGGGGCGAGCAGTACTTC.

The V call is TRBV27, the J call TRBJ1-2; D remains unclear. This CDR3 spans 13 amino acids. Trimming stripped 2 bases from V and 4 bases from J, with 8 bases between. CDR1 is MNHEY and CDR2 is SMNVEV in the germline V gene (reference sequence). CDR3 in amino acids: CASSLGPTYGYTF. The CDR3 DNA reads TGTGCCAGCAGTTTAGGCCCGACCTATGGCTACACCTTC.

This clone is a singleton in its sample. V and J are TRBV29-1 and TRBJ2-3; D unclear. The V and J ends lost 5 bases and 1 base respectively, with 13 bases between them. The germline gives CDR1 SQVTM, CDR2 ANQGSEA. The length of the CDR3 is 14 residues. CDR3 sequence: CSVPEPSGTDTQYF. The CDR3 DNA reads TGCAGCGTTCCCGAGCCTTCGGGCACAGATACGCAGTATTTT.

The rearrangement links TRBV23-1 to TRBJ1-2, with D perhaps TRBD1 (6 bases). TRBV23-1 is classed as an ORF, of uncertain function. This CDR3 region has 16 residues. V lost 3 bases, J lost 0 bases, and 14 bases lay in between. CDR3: CASSHGGGPTNYGYTF. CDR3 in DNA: TGCGCCAGCAGTCATGGGGGGGGGCCTACTAACTATGGCTACACCTTC.

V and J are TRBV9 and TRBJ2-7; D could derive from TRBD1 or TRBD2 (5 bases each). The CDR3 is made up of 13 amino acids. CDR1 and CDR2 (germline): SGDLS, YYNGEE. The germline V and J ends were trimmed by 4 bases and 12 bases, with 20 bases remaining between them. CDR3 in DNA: TGTGCCAGCAGCCCCTCGTCCGGGACCCTTCTGTACTTC. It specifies CASSPSSGTLLYF.

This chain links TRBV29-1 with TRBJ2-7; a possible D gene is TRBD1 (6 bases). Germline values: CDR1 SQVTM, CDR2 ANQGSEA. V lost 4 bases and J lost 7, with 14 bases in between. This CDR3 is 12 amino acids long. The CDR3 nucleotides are TGCAGCGTTGTTGGAGGAAGGGGGGAGCAGTACTTC. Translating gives CSVVGGRGEQYF.

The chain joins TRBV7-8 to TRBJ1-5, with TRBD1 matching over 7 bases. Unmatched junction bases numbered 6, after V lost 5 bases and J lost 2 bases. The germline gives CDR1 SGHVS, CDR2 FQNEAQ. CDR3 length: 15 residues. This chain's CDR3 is CASSVRGYGNQPQHF. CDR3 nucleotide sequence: TGTGCCAGCAGCGTCAGGGGGTATGGCAATCAGCCCCAGCATTTT.

The CDR3 nucleotides are TGTGCCAGCAGCGGCGGAGGGGGCTTCGATGGCTACACCTTC. This codes for CASSGGGGFDGYTF. The V and J genes are TRBV9 and TRBJ1-2, with TRBD1 identical over 7 bases. V lost 3 bases and J lost 6; bases outside the gene matches: 8. The CDR3 covers 14 residues. CDR1 SGDLS and CDR2 YYNGEE come from the germline V gene.

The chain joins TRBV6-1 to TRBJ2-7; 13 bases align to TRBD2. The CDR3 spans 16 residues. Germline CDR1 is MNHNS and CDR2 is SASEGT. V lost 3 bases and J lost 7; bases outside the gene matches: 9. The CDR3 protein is CASSDLGLAGVGEQYF. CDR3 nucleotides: TGTGCCAGCAGTGACCTAGGACTAGCGGGAGTGGGGGAGCAGTACTTC.

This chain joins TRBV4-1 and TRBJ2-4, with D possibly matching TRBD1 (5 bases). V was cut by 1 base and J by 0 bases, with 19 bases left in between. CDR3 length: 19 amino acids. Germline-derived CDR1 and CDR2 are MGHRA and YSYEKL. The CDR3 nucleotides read TGCGCCAGCAGCCAAGGAAGATTGACAGCACCTCTAGCCAAAAACATTCAGTACTTC. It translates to CASSQGRLTAPLAKNIQYF.

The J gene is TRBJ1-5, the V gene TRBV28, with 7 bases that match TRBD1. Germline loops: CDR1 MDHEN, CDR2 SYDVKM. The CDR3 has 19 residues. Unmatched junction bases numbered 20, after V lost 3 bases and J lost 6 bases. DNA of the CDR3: TGTGCCAGCAGTTTCGGATCGAGTTTGACAGGGTATTTGGTTCAGCCCCAGCATTTT. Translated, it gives CASSFGSSLTGYLVQPQHF.

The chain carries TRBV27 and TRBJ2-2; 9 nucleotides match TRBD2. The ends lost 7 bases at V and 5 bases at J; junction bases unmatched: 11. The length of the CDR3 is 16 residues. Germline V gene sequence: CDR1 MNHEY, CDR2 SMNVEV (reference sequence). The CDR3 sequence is CASTTREGLSTGELFF. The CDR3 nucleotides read TGTGCCAGCACTACGCGGGAGGGCCTGAGTACCGGGGAGCTGTTTTTT.

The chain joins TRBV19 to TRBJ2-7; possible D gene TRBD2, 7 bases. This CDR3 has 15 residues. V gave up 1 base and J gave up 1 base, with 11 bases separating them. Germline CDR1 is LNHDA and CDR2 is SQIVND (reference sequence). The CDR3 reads CASSIVGGPSYEQYF. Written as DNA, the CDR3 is TGTGCCAGTAGTATAGTGGGGGGGCCTTCCTACGAGCAGTACTTC.